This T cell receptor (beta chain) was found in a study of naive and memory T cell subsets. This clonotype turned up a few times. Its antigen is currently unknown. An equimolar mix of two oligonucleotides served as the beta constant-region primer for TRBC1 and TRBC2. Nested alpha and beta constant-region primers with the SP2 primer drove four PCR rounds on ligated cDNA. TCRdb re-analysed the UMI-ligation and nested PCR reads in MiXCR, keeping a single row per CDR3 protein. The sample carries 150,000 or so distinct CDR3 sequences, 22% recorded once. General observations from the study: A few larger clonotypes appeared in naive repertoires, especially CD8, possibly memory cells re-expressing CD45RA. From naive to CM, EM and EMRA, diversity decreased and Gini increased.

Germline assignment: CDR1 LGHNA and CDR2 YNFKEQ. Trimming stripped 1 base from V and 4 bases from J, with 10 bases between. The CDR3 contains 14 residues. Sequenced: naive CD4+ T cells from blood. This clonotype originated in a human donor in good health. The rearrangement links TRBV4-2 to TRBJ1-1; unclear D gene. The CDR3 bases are TGTGCCAGCAGCCAAGCCACCCCCGGCACTGAAGCTTTCTTT. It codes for CASSQATPGTEAFF.